The sequence of this T cell receptor beta chain was determined in a study of T cell repertoires in cytomegalovirus infection. Via MiXCR, TCRdb re-called the reads, giving one row per CDR3 protein. The sample has hundreds of thousands of distinct CDR3 sequences, 25% to 35% seen once. This clonotype was picked up many times. Its cognate antigen is unknown. CDR1 is ENHRY and CDR2 is SYGVKD in the germline V gene. This CDR3 is built from 13 residues. V was clipped by 4 bases and J by 4 bases; unmatched bases: 3. The chain uses TRBV10-3 and TRBJ1-2; 7 nucleotides match TRBD1. The clonotype originates from a human donor in good health (CMV status not recorded). Some clones in this sample may be carry-over from other donors' samples. This material consisted of cultured PBMCs, taken from culture after CMV antigen stimulation. The CDR3 DNA follows: TGTGCCATCAGTGCGGACAGGCTCTATGGCTACACCTTC. It yields the protein CAISADRLYGYTF.